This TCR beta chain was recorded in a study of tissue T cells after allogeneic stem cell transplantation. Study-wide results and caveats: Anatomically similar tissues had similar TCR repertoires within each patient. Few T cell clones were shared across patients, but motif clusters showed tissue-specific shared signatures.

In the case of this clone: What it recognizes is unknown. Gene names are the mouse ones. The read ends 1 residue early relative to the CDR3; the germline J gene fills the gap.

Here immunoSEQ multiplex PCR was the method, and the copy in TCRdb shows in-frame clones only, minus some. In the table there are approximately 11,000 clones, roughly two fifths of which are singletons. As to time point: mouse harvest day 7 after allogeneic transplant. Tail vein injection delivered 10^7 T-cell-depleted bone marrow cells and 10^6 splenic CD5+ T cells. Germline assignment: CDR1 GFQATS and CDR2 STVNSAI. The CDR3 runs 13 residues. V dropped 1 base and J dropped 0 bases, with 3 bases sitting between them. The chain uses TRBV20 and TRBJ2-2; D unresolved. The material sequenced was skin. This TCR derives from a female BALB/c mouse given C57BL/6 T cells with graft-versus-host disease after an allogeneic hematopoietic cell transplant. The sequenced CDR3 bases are TGTGGTGCTAGGGTTGCAAACACCGGGCAGCTCTAC. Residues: CGARVANTGQLY. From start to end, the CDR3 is CGARVANTGQLYF.